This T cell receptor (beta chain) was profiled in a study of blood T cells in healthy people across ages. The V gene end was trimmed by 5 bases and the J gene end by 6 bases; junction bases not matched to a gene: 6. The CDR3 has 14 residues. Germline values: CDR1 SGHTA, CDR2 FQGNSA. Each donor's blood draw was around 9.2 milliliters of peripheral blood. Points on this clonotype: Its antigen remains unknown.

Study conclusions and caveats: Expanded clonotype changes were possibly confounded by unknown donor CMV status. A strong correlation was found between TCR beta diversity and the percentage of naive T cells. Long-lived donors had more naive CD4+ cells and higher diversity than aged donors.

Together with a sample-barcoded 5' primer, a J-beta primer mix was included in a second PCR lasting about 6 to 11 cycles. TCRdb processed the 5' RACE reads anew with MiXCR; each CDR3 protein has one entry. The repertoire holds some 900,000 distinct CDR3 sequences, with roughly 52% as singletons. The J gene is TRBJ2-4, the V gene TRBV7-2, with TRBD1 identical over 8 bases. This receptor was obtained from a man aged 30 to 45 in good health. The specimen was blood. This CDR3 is CASSVGGQVNIQYF. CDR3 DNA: TGTGCCAGCAGCGTAGGGGGACAGGTAAACATTCAGTACTTC.